The 9 T cell receptor beta chains below come from one sample, sequenced in a study of blood T cell repertoires in COVID-19. Only in-frame clones appear in the TCRdb table, and some are missing; sequencing was by immunoSEQ multiplex PCR. Here the sample spans under 90,000 clones, roughly 80% being singletons. The sequencing sample was made of peripheral blood. The receptors stem from an elderly woman with active or convalescent COVID-19.

The V and J genes are TRBV3-1 (or the pseudogene TRBV3-2) and TRBJ2-4; TRBD1 aligns across 9 bases. The V segment lost 4 bases and the J segment 9 bases; nucleotides outside the gene matches: 7. Germline CDR1 is LGHDT and CDR2 is YNNKEL (reference sequence). The CDR3 loop spans 14 amino acids. As DNA, the CDR3 is TGTGCCAGCAGCCCCGGGACAGGGAATAGCATTCAGTACTTC. Translation: CASSPGTGNSIQYF.

This chain connects TRBV6-2 or TRBV6-3 to TRBJ1-1, with D tentatively TRBD1 (5 bases). CDR1 is MNHEY, CDR2 SVGEGT, per germline. The CDR3 has 17 amino acids. V dropped 0 bases and J dropped 0 bases, with 14 bases sitting between them. CDR3 nucleotide sequence: TGTGCCAGCAGTTACTCGAGCCTTAAAGGGGTGAACACTGAAGCTTTCTTT. It encodes CASSYSSLKGVNTEAFF.

CDR3 region: CASGAGGDNQPQHF. The CDR3 region has the DNA TGTGCCAGCGGAGCGGGAGGGGACAATCAGCCCCAGCATTTT. The rearrangement uses TRBV19 and TRBJ1-5, with TRBD1 as a possible D gene (5 bases). Trimming stripped 9 bases from V and 3 bases from J, with 15 bases between. CDR1 LNHDA and CDR2 SQIVND come from the germline V gene (reference sequence). The CDR3 has 14 residues.

The chain has TRBV3-1 (or the pseudogene TRBV3-2) and TRBJ2-3, with 8 bases matching TRBD2. The CDR3 covers 18 residues. Trimming took 3 bases from V and 4 from J; bases not matched to a gene: 15. CDR1 and CDR2 (germline): LGHDT, YNNKEL (reference sequence). The chain's CDR3 is CASSQSFTGRAVSDTQYF. The DNA for the CDR3 is TGTGCCAGCAGCCAGAGCTTTACCGGGAGGGCCGTATCAGATACGCAGTATTTT.

The genes are TRBV1 and TRBJ2-5; the tabulated D call, TRBD2, remains unverified against the DNA. TRBV1 constitutes a pseudogene. CDR3 length equals 17 residues. CDR3: CTSSQSPPGGPPETQYF. CDR3 coding DNA: TGCACCAGCAGCCAATCTCCCCCGGGGGGGCCTCCAGAGACCCAGTACTTC.

V gene TRBV7-8 combines with J gene TRBJ2-7; 8 nucleotides agree with TRBD1. The CDR3 consists of 13 residues. Per the germline V gene, CDR1 is SGHVS and CDR2 is FQNEAQ. Germline trimming cut 5 bases from V and 7 bases from J; bases unmatched to any gene: 7. This chain's CDR3 is CASSRDRGWEQYF. The CDR3 region has the DNA TGTGCCAGCAGCCGCGACAGGGGTTGGGAGCAGTACTTC.

The chain joins TRBV12-3 or TRBV12-4 to TRBJ1-2, with 9 bases matching TRBD1. The CDR3 totals 13 residues. With 5 bases clipped from V and 4 bases from J, the junction kept 2 bases outside the gene matches. The CDR3 sequence: CASSTDRGYGYTF. CDR3 DNA sequence: TGTGCCAGCAGTACGGACAGGGGCTATGGCTACACCTTC.

The chain links TRBV2 to TRBJ2-6; D unclear. This CDR3 comprises 15 residues. The V and J ends lost 1 base and 4 bases respectively, with 8 bases between them. Germline CDR1 SNHLY, CDR2 FYNNEI. The CDR3 DNA reads TGTGCCAGCAGTGAAGGGCAGATCGGGGCCAACGTCCTGACTTTC. It specifies CASSEGQIGANVLTF.

The rearrangement links TRBV14 to TRBJ1-2; D is possibly TRBD1 (5 bases). This CDR3 is 15 amino acids long. V lost 4 bases to trimming and J lost 2 bases, with 14 bases between them. Looked up from germline, CDR1 is SGHDN and CDR2 is FVKESK. This chain's CDR3 is CASSRAGGENYGYTF. The CDR3 DNA reads as TGTGCCAGCAGCCGGGCGGGAGGGGAGAACTATGGCTACACCTTC.